Described below is a single T cell receptor beta chain sequence and its context. The data were produced by immunoSEQ multiplex PCR, yet TCRdb's version contains in-frame clones alone and is incomplete. The data show approximately 80,000 clones, with approximately 83% seen just once and around 2.1% held by the top ten. CDR1 is SQVTM, CDR2 ANQGSEA, per germline. This CDR3 comprises 14 residues. Trimming pared 3 bases from V and 3 bases from J, leaving 15 bases between. The data belong to a study of blood T cell repertoires in COVID-19. Study as a whole: Researchers got acute and convalescent COVID-19 samples from the United States, Italy and Spain. Sample material is recorded as cDNA or gDNA derived from T cells, B-cell-depleted T cells, or PBMCs.

Sequenced sample: peripheral blood. The sequence derives from a woman between 70 and 85 years old with acute or convalescent COVID-19. This chain uses TRBV29-1 with TRBJ2-7; D is undetermined. The CDR3 sequence is CSVDPTRQGYEQYF. CDR3 nucleotides: TGCAGCGTTGACCCCACCAGGCAAGGCTACGAGCAGTACTTC.